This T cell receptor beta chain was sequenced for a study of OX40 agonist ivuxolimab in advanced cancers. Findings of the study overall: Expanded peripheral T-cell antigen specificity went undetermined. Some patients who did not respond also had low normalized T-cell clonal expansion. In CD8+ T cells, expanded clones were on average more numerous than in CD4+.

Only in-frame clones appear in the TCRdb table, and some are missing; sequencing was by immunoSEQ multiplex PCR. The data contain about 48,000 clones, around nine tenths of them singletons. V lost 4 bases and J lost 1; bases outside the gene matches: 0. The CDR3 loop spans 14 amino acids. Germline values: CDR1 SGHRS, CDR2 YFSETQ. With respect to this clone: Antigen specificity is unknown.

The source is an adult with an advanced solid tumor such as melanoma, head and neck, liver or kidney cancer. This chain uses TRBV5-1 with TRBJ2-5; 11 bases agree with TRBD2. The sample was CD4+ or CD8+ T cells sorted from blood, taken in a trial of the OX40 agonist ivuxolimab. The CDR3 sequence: CASSTSGGQETQYF. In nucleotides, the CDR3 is TGCGCCAGCAGCACTAGCGGGGGCCAAGAGACCCAGTACTTC.